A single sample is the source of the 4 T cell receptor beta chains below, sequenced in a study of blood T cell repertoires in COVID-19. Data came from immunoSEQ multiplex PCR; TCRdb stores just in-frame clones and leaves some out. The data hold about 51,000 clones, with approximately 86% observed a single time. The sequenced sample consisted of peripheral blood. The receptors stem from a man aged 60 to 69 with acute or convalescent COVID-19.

The CDR3 region is CASSMGLFTRGPRNTGELFF. DNA of the CDR3: TGTGCCAGTAGTATGGGACTATTTACAAGAGGCCCGAGGAACACCGGGGAGCTGTTTTTT. The V gene is TRBV19, the J gene TRBJ2-2, with TRBD2 matching 7 bases. Germline-derived CDR1 and CDR2 are LNHDA and SQIVND (reference sequence). The CDR3 length is 20 residues. The V gene end was trimmed by 3 bases and the J gene end by 1 base; junction bases not matched to a gene: 17.

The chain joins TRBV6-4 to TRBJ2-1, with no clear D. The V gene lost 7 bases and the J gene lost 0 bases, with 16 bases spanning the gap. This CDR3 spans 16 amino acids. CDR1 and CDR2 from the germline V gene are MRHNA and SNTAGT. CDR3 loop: CASKSQATNSYNEQFF. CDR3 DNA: TGTGCCAGCAAGTCGCAGGCGACAAACTCCTACAATGAGCAGTTCTTC.

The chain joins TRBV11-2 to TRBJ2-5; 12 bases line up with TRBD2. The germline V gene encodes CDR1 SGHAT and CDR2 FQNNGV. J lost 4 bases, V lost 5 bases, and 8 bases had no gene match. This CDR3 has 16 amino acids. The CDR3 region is CASSQTLAGGAETQYF. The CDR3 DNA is TGTGCCAGCAGCCAGACTCTAGCGGGAGGGGCAGAGACCCAGTACTTC.

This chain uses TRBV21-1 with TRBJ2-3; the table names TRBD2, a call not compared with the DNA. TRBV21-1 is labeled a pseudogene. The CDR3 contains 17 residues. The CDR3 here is CASSKGERGGLTDTQYF. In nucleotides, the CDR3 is TGTGCCAGCAGCAAAGGGGAGCGGGGGGGCCTCACAGATACGCAGTATTTT.